Below, 30 T cell receptor beta chains from the same sample are listed, as sequenced in a study of cytomegalovirus exposure and HLA in healthy donors. A multiplex PCR was run with 60 Vbeta primers and 13 Jbeta primers. The repertoire was sequenced with immunoSEQ multiplex PCR; TCRdb's copy has only in-frame clones and lacks some. Of approximately 180,000 clones in the sample, just over 75% were seen once. Sequencing input: PBMCs. The receptor source for this set is a woman aged 55 to 70 in good health and CMV-seropositive.

The rearrangement links TRBV28 to TRBJ1-2, with unresolved D. Germline values: CDR1 MDHEN, CDR2 SYDVKM. Trimming removed 5 bases from V and 5 bases from J, with 12 bases in between. This CDR3 has 13 residues. CDR3 nucleotides: TGTGCCAGCAGTCTCTACGACACGTATGGCTACACCTTC. This encodes CASSLYDTYGYTF.

The CDR3 here is CASSSLAGTYNEQFF. The DNA of the CDR3 is TGTGCCAGCAGTTCGCTAGCGGGGACTTACAATGAGCAGTTCTTC. This chain links TRBV28 with TRBJ2-1; 9 bases align to TRBD2. Germline trimming cut 4 bases from V and 4 bases from J; bases unmatched to any gene: 5. Germline CDR1 MDHEN, CDR2 SYDVKM. The CDR3 extends over 15 amino acids.

The chain has TRBV5-1 and TRBJ1-2; 10 nucleotides agree with TRBD1. The trim removed 0 bases at V and 6 bases at J, leaving 8 bases unmatched. CDR1 is SGHRS and CDR2 is YFSETQ in the germline V gene. The CDR3 spans 16 residues. CDR3 nucleotide sequence: TGCGCCAGCAGCTTGGCAGTGACAGGGGGCCTGAATGGCTACACCTTC. Encoded protein: CASSLAVTGGLNGYTF.

This rearrangement joins TRBV27 to TRBJ1-4; 7 bases align to TRBD1. The germline gives CDR1 MNHEY, CDR2 SMNVEV (reference sequence). The CDR3 length is 16 residues. J was trimmed by 5 bases and V by 6 bases; bases with no gene match: 12. The CDR3 region is CASRPNTGVANEKLFF. The CDR3 bases are TGTGCCAGCAGACCCAATACAGGGGTAGCAAATGAAAAACTGTTTTTT.

This chain links TRBV7-8 with TRBJ1-2; 8 bases map to TRBD1. CDR1 SGHVS and CDR2 FQNEAQ come from the germline V gene. With 5 bases clipped from V and 5 bases from J, the junction kept 10 bases outside the gene matches. The CDR3 totals 15 residues. The chain's CDR3 is CASSPSGTGHYGYTF. The DNA for the CDR3 is TGTGCCAGCAGCCCTTCCGGGACAGGTCATTATGGCTACACCTTC.

The chain joins TRBV29-1 to TRBJ2-3; D might be TRBD1 (6 bases). The germline gives CDR1 SQVTM, CDR2 ANQGSEA. Between the trimmed V and J ends, which lost 7 bases and 4 bases, there was a span of 12 bases. The CDR3 has 12 residues. As DNA, the CDR3 is TGCAGCGGGGTAGAGGGGGCAGATACGCAGTATTTT. This sequence encodes CSGVEGADTQYF.

The genes are TRBV5-6 and TRBJ2-2; 12 positions match TRBD2. Germline trimming cut 4 bases from V and 7 bases from J; bases unmatched to any gene: 8. Germline lookup yields CDR1 SGHDT and CDR2 YYEEEE. This CDR3 contains 16 residues. DNA for the CDR3: TGTGCCAGCAGCCTGCCTAGCGGGGGGGCCGGCGGGGAGCTGTTTTTT. Amino acid sequence: CASSLPSGGAGGELFF.

This chain connects TRBV4-1 to TRBJ2-1, with 10 bases lining up with TRBD2. This CDR3 comprises 15 residues. The trim removed 4 bases at V and 4 bases at J, leaving 4 bases unmatched. Germline assignment: CDR1 MGHRA and CDR2 YSYEKL. CDR3 loop: CASSPSGSPYNEQFF. The CDR3 bases are TGCGCCAGCAGCCCTAGCGGGAGTCCTTACAATGAGCAGTTCTTC.

The rearrangement uses TRBV7-2 and TRBJ2-3, with 12 bases identical to TRBD2. Germline CDR1 SGHTA, CDR2 FQGNSA. The CDR3 spans 19 residues. Losses at the gene ends were 5 bases for V and 4 bases for J; bases not matched to a gene: 16. CDR3 region: CASSIPGLAGRVVADTQYF. In nucleotides, the CDR3 is TGTGCCAGCAGCATACCGGGACTAGCGGGTAGGGTCGTGGCAGATACGCAGTATTTT. Drawing the rest from reference TRBV7-2 and TRBJ2-3, the complete variable domain is GAGVSQSPSNKVTEKGKDVELRCDPISGHTALYWYRQSLGQGLEFLIYFQGNSAPDKSGLPSDRFSAERTGGSVSTLTIQRTQQEDSAVYLCASSIPGLAGRVVADTQYFGPGTRLTVL.

The V call is TRBV7-9, the J call TRBJ1-4; 8 nucleotides line up with TRBD1. The CDR3 consists of 15 residues. V shed 3 bases and J 8 bases; nucleotides not matched to a gene: 8. The V gene's germline CDR1 is SEHNR and CDR2 FQNEAQ (reference sequence). The CDR3 loop reads CASSLLGQEREKLFF. The CDR3 DNA sequence: TGTGCCAGCAGCTTGTTGGGACAGGAAAGGGAAAAACTGTTTTTT.

V is TRBV19 and J is TRBJ1-5; 7 bases are shared with TRBD1. The CDR3 runs 14 residues. Germline CDR1 and CDR2: LNHDA and SQIVND (reference sequence). V trimming: 6 bases; J trimming: 3 bases; junction bases outside the gene matches: 5. The CDR3 here is CASSETGINQPQHF. CDR3 DNA: TGTGCCAGTAGCGAGACAGGGATCAATCAGCCCCAGCATTTT.

V is TRBV27 and J is TRBJ2-7; TRBD1 matches 7 bases. CDR3 length equals 12 residues. Germline CDR1 and CDR2: MNHEY and SMNVEV (reference sequence). V lost 0 bases and J lost 12; bases outside the gene matches: 5. CDR3 region: CASSLSGQATYF. CDR3 bases: TGTGCCAGCAGTTTATCCGGACAGGCTACGTACTTC.

The rearrangement links TRBV4-3 to TRBJ2-3; D might be TRBD1 (5 bases). Deletions cut 1 base from V and 6 bases from J, with 17 bases between. The CDR3 is made up of 16 amino acids. CDR1 is LGHNA, CDR2 YSLEER, per germline. This CDR3 is CASSQAVGPNYDTQYF. The DNA of the CDR3 is TGCGCCAGCAGCCAAGCGGTGGGGCCCAACTACGATACGCAGTATTTT.

The chain employs TRBV27 and TRBJ1-1, with D maybe TRBD1 (6 bases). The V end was cut by 6 bases, the J end by 5 bases, with 16 bases between. Germline V gene lookup returns CDR1 MNHEY and CDR2 SMNVEV (reference sequence). This CDR3 contains 14 residues. CDR3 in DNA: TGTGCCAGCAGCCTACAGGGTAAAGGGACTGAAGCTTTCTTT. This translates into CASSLQGKGTEAFF.

The V gene is TRBV28, the J gene TRBJ1-1, with 7 positions matching TRBD1. CDR1 and CDR2 (germline): MDHEN, SYDVKM. The length of the CDR3 is 12 residues. J gave up 7 bases and V 6 bases, and 5 bases lay outside the gene matches. CDR3 nucleotide sequence: TGTGCCAGCAGGACAGGGATTTATGAAGCTTTCTTT. Its protein product is CASRTGIYEAFF.

This clone was detected a few times. The CDR3 bases are TGTGCCAGCAGTGACTTTGGTCAGGGATTAACCCAGTACTTC. This encodes CASSDFGQGLTQYF. The chain uses TRBV2 and TRBJ2-5, with a weak D call TRBD1 (5 bases). In germline, CDR1 is SNHLY, CDR2 FYNNEI. Trimming pared 3 bases from V and 8 bases from J, leaving 16 bases between. The CDR3 sequence is 14 residues long.

The chain uses TRBV9 and TRBJ2-3; TRBD2 aligns across 9 bases. The CDR3 runs 16 residues. With V trimmed by 4 bases and J by 3 bases, 9 bases remained unmatched. Germline V gene lookup returns CDR1 SGDLS and CDR2 YYNGEE. The CDR3 spells CASSPGTSRGTDTQYF. In DNA, the CDR3 is TGTGCCAGCAGCCCTGGGACTAGCAGGGGGACAGATACGCAGTATTTT. Filled out from reference TRBV9 and TRBJ2-3, the complete variable domain reads DSGVTQTPKHLITATGQRVTLRCSPRSGDLSVYWYQQSLDQGLQFLIQYYNGEERAKGNILERFSAQQFPDLHSELNLSSLELGDSALYFCASSPGTSRGTDTQYFGPGTRLTVL.

This clone turned up a few times. The chain is built from TRBV5-4 and TRBJ2-2; D may be TRBD2 (6 bases). This CDR3 has 14 amino acids. CDR1 and CDR2 (germline): SGHNT, YYREEE (reference sequence). The V end was cut by 0 bases, the J end by 5 bases, with 8 bases between. CDR3 residues: CASSLGGETGELFF. For the CDR3, the DNA is TGTGCCAGCAGCTTGGGCGGGGAGACCGGGGAGCTGTTTTTT.

The J gene is TRBJ2-7, the V gene TRBV19; 7 positions match TRBD1. This CDR3 spans 15 amino acids. The V and J ends lost 3 bases and 6 bases, in that order; junction bases with no gene match: 11. Germline CDR1 and CDR2: LNHDA and SQIVND (reference sequence). The CDR3 loop is CASSMHPTGLAEQYF. The CDR3 DNA is TGTGCCAGTAGTATGCATCCGACAGGGCTTGCCGAGCAGTACTTC.

V gene TRBV7-9 combines with J gene TRBJ2-7; perhaps TRBD1 as D (5 bases). Trimming took off 2 bases at V and 1 base at J, with 21 bases between the two ends. The CDR3 is made up of 18 amino acids. Germline CDR1 is SEHNR and CDR2 is FQNEAQ (reference sequence). The CDR3 nucleotides read TGTGCCAGCAGCTTACAGGGTAGCCGTAGGGGATTTTCCTACGAGCAGTACTTC. This gives the protein CASSLQGSRRGFSYEQYF.

The genes are TRBV7-3 and TRBJ1-1; D is ambiguous. Germline-derived CDR1 and CDR2 are SGHTA and FQGTGA. Trimming shortened V by 0 bases and J by 0 bases, and 5 bases separated the two germline ends. The CDR3 sequence is 14 residues long. The CDR3 protein is CASSLTPVNTEAFF. Written as DNA, the CDR3 is TGTGCCAGCAGCTTAACTCCAGTGAACACTGAAGCTTTCTTT. Full variable domain (rest looked up from reference TRBV7-3 and TRBJ1-1): GAGVSQTPSNKVTEKGKYVELRCDPISGHTALYWYRQSLGQGPEFLIYFQGTGAADDSGLPNDRFFAVRPEGSVSTLKIQRTERGDSAVYLCASSLTPVNTEAFFGQGTRLTVV.

V and J are TRBV28 and TRBJ1-4, with 7 bases matching TRBD1. V shed 6 bases, J shed 5 bases, and the junction held 6 bases outside the gene matches. CDR3 length: 14 amino acids. CDR1 MDHEN and CDR2 SYDVKM come from the germline V gene. This chain's CDR3 is CASRSGQSNEKLFF. The DNA for the CDR3 is TGTGCCAGCAGATCGGGACAGTCGAATGAAAAACTGTTTTTT.

The V gene is TRBV9, the J gene TRBJ2-1; 7 nucleotides agree with TRBD1. Germline V lookup: CDR1 SGDLS, CDR2 YYNGEE. After removal of 4 bases from V and 3 bases from J, the junction contained 4 bases not matched to a gene. CDR3 length: 14 amino acids. The chain's CDR3 is CASSPRTGYNEQFF. The CDR3 coding sequence is TGTGCCAGCAGCCCCCGGACAGGCTACAATGAGCAGTTCTTC.

This chain joins TRBV6-5 and TRBJ2-1; a possible D gene is TRBD2 (6 bases). Between the trimmed V and J ends, which lost 4 bases and 7 bases, there was a span of 14 bases. The CDR3 runs to 14 residues. The germline V gene encodes CDR1 MNHEY and CDR2 SVGAGI. The CDR3 is CASSSRRGFNEQFF. As DNA, the CDR3 is TGTGCCAGCAGTTCTCGGAGGGGTTTTAATGAGCAGTTCTTC.

V is TRBV4-1 and J is TRBJ1-1, with a possible D match to TRBD1 (5 bases). The CDR3 runs 13 residues. V was trimmed by 6 bases and J by 4 bases, leaving 12 bases between them. The germline CDR1 and CDR2 sequences are MGHRA and YSYEKL. The CDR3 protein is CASSLQGSTEAFF. The CDR3 DNA sequence: TGCGCCAGCAGTCTTCAGGGAAGCACTGAAGCTTTCTTT.

The genes are TRBV18 and TRBJ1-1, with D tentatively TRBD1 (5 bases). The V gene lost 3 bases and the J gene lost 6 bases, with 14 bases spanning the gap. Germline V lookup: CDR1 KGHSH, CDR2 LQKENI. The CDR3 extends over 14 amino acids. CDR3 coding DNA: TGTGCCAGCTCACCGGCGGGGGGAGTCCCTGAAGCTTTCTTT. This gives the protein CASSPAGGVPEAFF.

The chain joins TRBV5-8 to TRBJ1-6; a weak D match, TRBD1 (5 bases). The V end lost 4 bases, the J end lost 6 bases, and 17 bases lay between the germline ends. The CDR3 runs to 16 residues. The germline V gene encodes CDR1 SGHTS and CDR2 YDEGEE. CDR3 residues: CASSPRGRAANSPLHF. CDR3 sequence (DNA): TGTGCCAGCAGCCCGAGAGGCAGGGCTGCTAATTCACCCCTCCACTTT.

This chain links TRBV19 with TRBJ2-5; 13 nucleotides agree with TRBD2. The V gene's germline CDR1 is LNHDA and CDR2 SQIVND (reference sequence). The CDR3 runs to 16 residues. The V gene end was trimmed by 3 bases and the J gene end by 7 bases; junction bases not matched to a gene: 8. CDR3 amino acids: CASSMSGTSGIVTQYF. CDR3 DNA sequence: TGTGCCAGTAGTATGTCCGGGACTAGCGGGATCGTGACCCAGTACTTC.

V and J are TRBV5-5 and TRBJ2-7, with 7 bases matching TRBD2. The length of the CDR3 is 12 residues. The V segment lost 6 bases and the J segment 4 bases; nucleotides outside the gene matches: 4. Germline V gives CDR1 SGHKS, CDR2 YYEKEE (reference sequence). This chain's CDR3 is CASTRGGYEQYF. DNA of the CDR3: TGTGCCAGCACAAGGGGAGGGTACGAGCAGTACTTC.

V gene TRBV19 combines with J gene TRBJ2-3; perhaps TRBD1 as D (6 bases). The CDR3 loop spans 15 amino acids. The germline V gene has CDR1 LNHDA and CDR2 SQIVND (reference sequence). V dropped 4 bases and J dropped 3 bases, with 14 bases sitting between them. The CDR3 sequence is CASSNARGRTDTQYF. CDR3 nucleotides: TGTGCCAGTAGTAATGCCAGGGGAAGGACAGATACGCAGTATTTT.